One sample yielded the 29 T cell receptor beta chains listed below, sequenced in a study of cytomegalovirus exposure and HLA in healthy donors. The protocol was immunoSEQ multiplex PCR, while the TCRdb copy is restricted to in-frame clones and leaves out a portion. This table has almost 200,000 clones, about three quarters appearing once. The sequencing input was PBMCs. The origin of the receptors is a woman under 40 in good health and CMV-seronegative.

The chain employs TRBV30 and TRBJ2-5, with 14 nucleotides matching TRBD2. Germline CDR1 reads GTSNPN; CDR2 reads SVGIG (reference sequence). J lost 7 bases, V lost 2 bases, and 9 bases had no gene match. This CDR3 has 16 residues. The CDR3 is CAWSSWGTSGRGTQYF. Written as DNA, the CDR3 is TGTGCCTGGAGTTCCTGGGGGACTAGCGGGAGAGGGACCCAGTACTTC.

The rearrangement links TRBV6-5 to TRBJ2-7, with TRBD1 matching 8 bases. The junction had 3 bases not matched to a gene; V was cut back by 2 bases and J by 6 bases. Germline V gene data show CDR1 as MNHEY and CDR2 as SVGAGI. The CDR3 runs to 13 residues. The CDR3 protein is CASSYRDRTEQYF. The CDR3 DNA follows: TGTGCCAGCAGTTACCGGGACAGGACCGAGCAGTACTTC.

This clone was detected only a few times. The DNA is left out, because the CDR3 cannot be placed on it with certainty; the CDR3 is given as TCRdb lists it. The V call is TRBV28, the J call TRBJ2-7; TRBD1 was called by the table and not checked on the DNA. Germline CDR1 is MDHEN and CDR2 is SYDVKM. Termini included, the CDR3 measures 15 amino acids. The CDR3 reads CASSSSGQGGYEQYF.

This clone has just one count. This CDR3 is CASSSRLAREQFF. The CDR3 region has the DNA TGTGCCAGCAGCTCGCGACTAGCCCGGGAGCAGTTCTTC. V and J are TRBV7-2 and TRBJ2-1, with 7 bases aligning to TRBD2. Germline V CDR1 and CDR2: SGHTA, FQGNSA. V lost 4 bases to trimming and J lost 10 bases; unmatched junction nucleotides: 7. The CDR3 sequence is 13 residues long.

This chain links TRBV19 with TRBJ2-7; 13 nucleotides align to TRBD2. Losses at the gene ends were 4 bases for V and 2 bases for J; bases not matched to a gene: 2. This CDR3 is built from 15 residues. Germline V gives CDR1 LNHDA, CDR2 SQIVND (reference sequence). CDR3 residues: CASSKGLAGAYEQYF. CDR3 nucleotides: TGTGCCAGTAGTAAAGGACTAGCGGGAGCCTACGAGCAGTACTTC.

The rearrangement uses TRBV6-6 and TRBJ2-3; 9 bases line up with TRBD1. The germline CDR1 and CDR2 sequences are MNHNY and SVGAGI (reference sequence). The CDR3 is 16 residues long. V was clipped by 6 bases and J by 0 bases; unmatched bases: 7. The CDR3 loop reads CASRPTGTGSTDTQYF. CDR3 DNA: TGTGCCAGCAGGCCAACCGGGACAGGGAGCACAGATACGCAGTATTTT.

This chain uses TRBV30 with TRBJ1-3; D gene uncertain. Germline-derived CDR1 and CDR2 are GTSNPN and SVGIG (reference sequence). The V end lost 1 base, the J end lost 0 bases, and 10 bases lay between the germline ends. The CDR3 has 15 amino acids. The CDR3 spells CAWSGRPDSGNTIYF. For the CDR3, the DNA is TGTGCCTGGAGTGGCAGGCCCGACTCTGGAAACACCATATATTTT.

The chain is built from TRBV20-1 and TRBJ2-1; D call uncertain. The CDR3 covers 11 residues. V lost 0 bases, J lost 10 bases, and 7 bases lay in between. The germline V gene encodes CDR1 DFQATT and CDR2 SNEGSKA (reference sequence). CDR3 amino acids: CSARESREQFF. CDR3 nucleotide sequence: TGCAGTGCTAGAGAGTCGCGGGAGCAGTTCTTC.

The J gene is TRBJ2-5, the V gene TRBV5-1; weak D call: TRBD2 (5 bases). Trimming took 6 bases from V and 2 from J, leaving 11 bases between them. This CDR3 region has 13 residues. Germline V lookup: CDR1 SGHRS, CDR2 YFSETQ. The CDR3 sequence is CASTRSGQETQYF. Written as DNA, the CDR3 is TGCGCCAGCACCCGGTCGGGACAAGAGACCCAGTACTTC.

The chain couples TRBV28 to TRBJ1-1; D may be TRBD1 (6 bases). Germline V gives CDR1 MDHEN, CDR2 SYDVKM. V was pared by 4 bases and J by 0 bases, with 12 bases between. The CDR3 runs to 15 residues. The CDR3 loop is CASSSMTGMNTEAFF. CDR3 nucleotides: TGTGCCAGCAGTTCGATGACAGGTATGAACACTGAAGCTTTCTTT.

This chain connects TRBV10-3 to TRBJ2-5; maybe TRBD2 (5 bases). CDR3 length: 14 amino acids. Between the trimmed V and J ends, which lost 3 bases and 2 bases, there was a span of 10 bases. Germline CDR1 reads ENHRY; CDR2 reads SYGVKD. The DNA for the CDR3 is TGTGCCATCAGTGACCTAGGACTTCAAGAGACCCAGTACTTC. As protein: CAISDLGLQETQYF.

The chain links TRBV10-2 to TRBJ1-2; a weak D match, TRBD1 (6 bases). This CDR3 has 14 amino acids. Germline CDR1 WSHSY, CDR2 SAAADI. Trimming pared 10 bases from V and 1 base from J, leaving 16 bases between. In nucleotides, the CDR3 is TGCGCCACAGGGGCCGAGTTTCTTAACTATGGCTACACCTTC. It yields the protein CATGAEFLNYGYTF.

The chain employs TRBV27 and TRBJ2-1; TRBD2 might be the D (5 bases). The V and J ends lost 2 bases and 3 bases respectively, with 5 bases between them. The CDR3 has 13 residues. Germline lookup yields CDR1 MNHEY and CDR2 SMNVEV (reference sequence). CDR3 protein: CASSLGLYNEQFF. CDR3 nucleotides: TGTGCCAGCAGTTTAGGACTCTACAATGAGCAGTTCTTC.

V usage is TRBV6-5 and J usage is TRBJ2-7; possibly TRBD2 for D (5 bases). This CDR3 region has 13 residues. CDR1 and CDR2 from the germline V gene are MNHEY and SVGAGI. Trimming left V 6 bases short and J 2 bases short, with 11 bases between. CDR3 amino acids: CASSPTGTYEQYF. CDR3 bases: TGTGCCAGCAGCCCCACGGGAACCTACGAGCAGTACTTC.

The V gene is TRBV9, the J gene TRBJ2-3; 9 bases align to TRBD2. After removal of 3 bases from V and 3 bases from J, the junction contained 2 bases not matched to a gene. The CDR3 consists of 14 residues. The germline V gene has CDR1 SGDLS and CDR2 YYNGEE. The DNA for the CDR3 is TGTGCCAGCAGCGCTAGCGGGGTTACAGATACGCAGTATTTT. Protein sequence: CASSASGVTDTQYF. The whole variable domain, filled in from reference TRBV9 and TRBJ2-3, reads DSGVTQTPKHLITATGQRVTLRCSPRSGDLSVYWYQQSLDQGLQFLIQYYNGEERAKGNILERFSAQQFPDLHSELNLSSLELGDSALYFCASSASGVTDTQYFGPGTRLTVL.

This clone was recorded many times. This chain uses TRBV30 with TRBJ1-2, with 7 bases that match TRBD1. From germline, CDR1 is GTSNPN and CDR2 SVGIG (reference sequence). The CDR3 totals 11 residues. The V gene end was trimmed by 7 bases and the J gene end by 8 bases; junction bases not matched to a gene: 7. CDR3 bases: TGTGCCTTACAGGGGCCCCTGGGCTACACCTTC. The encoded protein is CALQGPLGYTF.

The chain employs TRBV6-6 and TRBJ1-2; D might be TRBD1 (6 bases). The CDR3 has 12 residues. Germline CDR1 is MNHNY and CDR2 is SVGAGI (reference sequence). Trimming cost V 6 bases and J 2 bases, with 7 bases left between them. The CDR3, as DNA: TGTGCCAGCAGAGGACAGAACTATGGCTACACCTTC. It specifies CASRGQNYGYTF.

The chain is built from TRBV6-1 and TRBJ1-2; 9 bases are shared with TRBD1. After removal of 4 bases from V and 6 bases from J, the junction contained 6 bases not matched to a gene. Germline V gives CDR1 MNHNS, CDR2 SASEGT. The CDR3 totals 14 residues. This CDR3 reads CASSVTGTGNGYTF. The CDR3 DNA follows: TGTGCCAGCAGTGTCACCGGGACAGGGAATGGCTACACCTTC.

The V and J genes are TRBV27 and TRBJ2-5; 7 bases are shared with TRBD1. This CDR3 contains 14 residues. Germline CDR1 is MNHEY and CDR2 is SMNVEV (reference sequence). With V trimmed by 11 bases and J by 5 bases, 14 bases remained unmatched. The CDR3 DNA reads TGTGCCTACAGACCCCAGGACAGGAGGGAGACCCAGTACTTC. Protein sequence: CAYRPQDRRETQYF.

The chain links TRBV6-5 to TRBJ1-4; 7 positions match TRBD1. With V trimmed by 2 bases and J by 8 bases, 2 bases remained unmatched. Germline loops: CDR1 MNHEY, CDR2 SVGAGI. The CDR3 contains 13 residues. The CDR3 reads CASSYPGGEKLFF. The CDR3 region has the DNA TGTGCCAGCAGTTACCCAGGGGGGGAAAAACTGTTTTTT.

V usage is TRBV30 and J usage is TRBJ1-1; D not certain. Germline V CDR1 and CDR2: GTSNPN, SVGIG (reference sequence). V shed 5 bases and J shed 1 base, with 11 bases lying between them. CDR3 size: 13 residues. Here the CDR3 reads CAWSEGRNTEAFF. DNA for the CDR3: TGTGCCTGGTCGGAGGGAAGGAACACTGAAGCTTTCTTT.

This clone showed up many times. The DNA of the CDR3 is TGTGCCAGCTCACCAGGAACAGGGAATTCACCCCTCCACTTT. Translation: CASSPGTGNSPLHF. The V call is TRBV18, the J call TRBJ1-6; D possibly corresponds to TRBD1 (6 bases). This CDR3 has 14 amino acids. Looked up from germline, CDR1 is KGHSH and CDR2 is LQKENI. The V end was cut by 2 bases, the J end by 7 bases, with 9 bases between.

The chain links TRBV6-6 to TRBJ2-7; D possibly corresponds to TRBD2 (6 bases). This CDR3 has 15 amino acids. From germline, CDR1 is MNHNY and CDR2 SVGAGI (reference sequence). V lost 0 bases and J lost 0, with 9 bases in between. CDR3 amino acids: CASSYSGGASYEQYF. CDR3 nucleotides: TGTGCCAGCAGTTACTCGGGCGGGGCCTCCTACGAGCAGTACTTC.

The chain uses TRBV27 and TRBJ1-4, with TRBD1 matching over 7 bases. The CDR3 runs 15 residues. V dropped 1 base and J dropped 3; count of bases not matched to a gene: 2. The germline CDR1 and CDR2 sequences are MNHEY and SMNVEV (reference sequence). Written as DNA, the CDR3 is TGTGCCAGCAGTTTATTCGGGACAGCTAATGAAAAACTGTTTTTT. It specifies CASSLFGTANEKLFF.

V is TRBV6-5 and J is TRBJ1-5; 11 positions match TRBD1. V shed 6 bases, J shed 8 bases, and the junction held 12 bases outside the gene matches. The germline V gene has CDR1 MNHEY and CDR2 SVGAGI. The CDR3 has 16 amino acids. The chain's CDR3 is CASRYRTGGYQEPQHF. Written as DNA, the CDR3 is TGTGCCAGCAGATACCGGACAGGGGGCTACCAAGAGCCCCAGCATTTT.

J is TRBJ1-2 and V is TRBV25-1; 7 positions match TRBD1. The CDR3 runs 15 residues. CDR1 and CDR2 from the germline V gene are MGHDK and SYGVNS. Germline trimming cut 3 bases from V and 3 bases from J; bases unmatched to any gene: 7. CDR3 in DNA: TGTGCCAGCAGTGATCCAGGGGGAGTCTACTATGGCTACACCTTC. Its protein is CASSDPGGVYYGYTF.

V is TRBV5-1 and J is TRBJ2-4; D not resolved. CDR3 length: 14 residues. Trimming shortened V by 0 bases and J by 3 bases, and 7 bases separated the two germline ends. Looked up from germline, CDR1 is SGHRS and CDR2 is YFSETQ. Written as DNA, the CDR3 is TGCGCCAGCAGCTTGGCGTCCGGCAAAAACATTCAGTACTTC. Protein product: CASSLASGKNIQYF.

The chain recombines TRBV30 with TRBJ2-7; 16 bases are a match to TRBD2. Germline V CDR1 and CDR2: GTSNPN, SVGIG (reference sequence). The CDR3 sequence is 15 residues long. CDR3: CAWGLAGGSSYEQYF. CDR3 DNA: TGTGCTTGGGGACTAGCGGGAGGGAGCTCCTACGAGCAGTACTTC.

This clone is a singleton in its sample. This sequence joins TRBV6-5 and TRBJ1-1; D remains unclear. CDR1 MNHEY and CDR2 SVGAGI come from the germline V gene. This CDR3 has 15 residues. V lost 7 bases, J lost 0 bases, and 15 bases lay in between. CDR3 region: CASTLVAHMNTEAFF. DNA for the CDR3: TGTGCCAGCACACTCGTAGCCCACATGAACACTGAAGCTTTCTTT.